The text below deals with one T cell receptor (beta chain). The data derive from a study of control samples from healthy donors and cancer patients. TCRdb keeps only in-frame clones here, not all; method: immunoSEQ multiplex PCR. The table includes approximately 160,000 clones, roughly nine tenths detected once. What was sequenced was blood. This TCR was sampled from a woman aged 30 to 39 in good health.

The CDR3 coding sequence is TGTGCCAGCAGTGAAGCTCCCTCCTACGAGCAGTACTTC. Its protein is CASSEAPSYEQYF. V usage is TRBV6-1 and J usage is TRBJ2-7; D is ambiguous. Germline V gives CDR1 MNHNS, CDR2 SASEGT. V lost 0 bases and J 0 bases, leaving 3 bases between the germline ends. This CDR3 is 13 amino acids long.